Presented here are 10 T cell receptor beta chains from one specimen sequenced in a study of T cells after yellow fever vaccination. TCRdb re-derived calls from the 5' RACE reads in MiXCR, one entry per CDR3 protein. The data show about 210,000 distinct CDR3 sequences, 2.5% to 3.5% seen once. The sample in question was CD4+ T cells sorted from PBMCs, obtained 10 days after the yellow fever booster vaccination. Receptor source: a man between 18 and 29 years old who received the YFV17D yellow fever vaccine.

This clonotype has just a few counts. This chain links TRBV20-1 with TRBJ2-5; D possibly corresponds to TRBD2 (5 bases). The CDR3 contains 14 residues. Germline V gives CDR1 DFQATT, CDR2 SNEGSKA (reference sequence). Trimming stripped 4 bases from V and 0 bases from J, with 12 bases between. CDR3 loop: CSAKSQRYQETQYF. The CDR3 DNA sequence: TGCAGTGCTAAGTCACAGCGGTACCAAGAGACCCAGTACTTC.

J is TRBJ2-7 and V is TRBV19; maybe TRBD1 (5 bases). Germline V gene sequence: CDR1 LNHDA, CDR2 SQIVND (reference sequence). The CDR3 extends over 14 amino acids. V was cut by 5 bases and J by 5 bases, with 16 bases left in between. The CDR3 DNA is TGTGCCAGTAGTTCCCTTCAGGGTACCAACGAGCAGTACTTC. It is translated as CASSSLQGTNEQYF.

There are a few counts of this clonotype. The chain is built from TRBV12-3 or TRBV12-4 and TRBJ2-2; 10 nucleotides match TRBD2. The V and J ends lost 5 bases and 6 bases, in that order; junction bases with no gene match: 9. The CDR3 is made up of 16 amino acids. CDR3 nucleotides: TGTGCCAGCAGTAAGCGGACTAGCGGTGGGGCCGGGGAGCTGTTTTTT. This sequence encodes CASSKRTSGGAGELFF.

This clonotype was recorded a few times. The gene calls are TRBV5-1 and TRBJ2-5; 7 bases match TRBD1. The length of the CDR3 is 15 residues. Trimming took 2 bases from V and 3 from J; bases not matched to a gene: 7. CDR1 is SGHRS and CDR2 is YFSETQ in the germline V gene. CDR3: CASSFTQGQKETQYF. DNA for the CDR3: TGCGCCAGCAGCTTTACCCAGGGACAGAAAGAGACCCAGTACTTC.

This clonotype was observed many times. V and J are TRBV7-2 and TRBJ2-2, with D possibly being TRBD2 (6 bases). V lost 8 bases and J lost 1, with 8 bases in between. The germline V gene has CDR1 SGHTA and CDR2 FQGNSA. This CDR3 is built from 13 residues. CDR3 sequence (DNA): TGTGCCAGCCGGAGGGGGAACACCGGGGAGCTGTTTTTT. Translated, it gives CASRRGNTGELFF.

This clonotype came up a few times. The chain links TRBV30 to TRBJ1-2, with 7 bases fitting TRBD1. The CDR3 spans 12 residues. With 4 bases clipped from V and 4 bases from J, the junction kept 3 bases outside the gene matches. Looked up from germline, CDR1 is GTSNPN and CDR2 is SVGIG (reference sequence). CDR3 sequence (DNA): TGTGCCTGGAACAGGGGAATCTATGGCTACACCTTC. This encodes CAWNRGIYGYTF. Complete variable domain (other parts from reference TRBV30 and TRBJ1-2): SQTIHQWPATLVQPVGSPLSLECTVEGTSNPNLYWYRQAAGRGLQLLFYSVGIGQISSEVPQNLSASRPQDRQFILSSKKLLLSDSGFYLCAWNRGIYGYTFGSGTRLTVV.

The table lists this clonotype with many counts. The rearrangement links TRBV6-2 or TRBV6-3 to TRBJ2-7, with 7 bases that match TRBD1. Germline CDR1 reads MNHEY; CDR2 reads SVGEGT. Trimming removed 2 bases from V and 2 bases from J; junction bases left unmatched: 6. The CDR3 loop spans 15 amino acids. The CDR3 nucleotides read TGTGCCAGCAGTTACGACCACAGGGGCCCCTACGAGCAGTACGTC. This encodes CASSYDHRGPYEQYV.

The genes are TRBV27 and TRBJ2-3, with 7 bases that match TRBD1. J gave up 2 bases and V 5 bases, and 16 bases lay outside the gene matches. The CDR3 sequence is 18 residues long. The germline gives CDR1 MNHEY, CDR2 SMNVEV (reference sequence). The CDR3 reads CASSPRGTWDSNTDTQYF. The DNA for the CDR3 is TGTGCCAGCAGTCCCCGCGGCACATGGGACAGCAACACAGATACGCAGTATTTT.

The V gene is TRBV10-3, the J gene TRBJ2-2, with a possible D match to TRBD2 (6 bases). V shed 11 bases and J shed 0 bases, with 13 bases lying between them. The CDR3 is made up of 14 amino acids. Germline CDR1 reads ENHRY; CDR2 reads SYGVKD. CDR3 DNA: TGTGCCGTCCGTGGGGGGTCGAACACCGGGGAGCTGTTTTTT. Translated: CAVRGGSNTGELFF.

This clonotype was detected many times. The chain recombines TRBV7-9 with TRBJ2-5, with 10 bases lining up with TRBD1. The CDR3 runs 14 residues. The junction had 5 bases not matched to a gene; V was cut back by 5 bases and J by 5 bases. The V gene's germline CDR1 is SEHNR and CDR2 FQNEAQ (reference sequence). The CDR3 nucleotides are TGTGCCAGCAGCCCCCGGACAGGGGGGGAGACCCAGTACTTC. Its protein is CASSPRTGGETQYF.